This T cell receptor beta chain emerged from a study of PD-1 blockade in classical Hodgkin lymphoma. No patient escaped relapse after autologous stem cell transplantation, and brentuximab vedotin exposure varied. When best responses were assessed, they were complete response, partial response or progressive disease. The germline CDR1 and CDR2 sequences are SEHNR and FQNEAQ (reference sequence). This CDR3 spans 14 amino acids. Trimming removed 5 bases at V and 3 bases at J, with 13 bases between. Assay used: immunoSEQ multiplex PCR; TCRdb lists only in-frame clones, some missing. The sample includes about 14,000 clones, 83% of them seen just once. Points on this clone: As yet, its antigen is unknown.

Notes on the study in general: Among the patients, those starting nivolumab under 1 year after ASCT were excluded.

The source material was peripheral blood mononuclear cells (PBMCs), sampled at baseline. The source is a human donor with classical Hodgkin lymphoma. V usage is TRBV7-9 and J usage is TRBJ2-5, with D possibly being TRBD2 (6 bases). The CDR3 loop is CASSLSGWEETQYF. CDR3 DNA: TGTGCCAGCAGCCTCAGCGGGTGGGAAGAGACCCAGTACTTC.